This entry lists 31 T cell receptor beta chains sequenced from one sample in a study of T-cell reconstitution after alpha-beta-depleted transplantation in children. Unique molecular identifiers were incorporated when the TCRbeta library was constructed. From the PCR reads, TCRdb called clonotypes with MiXCR, one entry per CDR3 protein. The table shows 200,000 to 250,000 distinct CDR3 sequences, with about 9.6% occurring only once. The sample was PBMCs from the stem cell graft donor, taken from the stem cell graft. These receptors all come from a human donor who donated a stem cell graft to a child with SCID.

This clonotype was seen ten or more times. The rearrangement uses TRBV20-1 and TRBJ2-1; TRBD2 matches 9 bases. V shed 5 bases, J shed 8 bases, and the junction held 10 bases outside the gene matches. The CDR3 sequence is 14 residues long. The germline CDR1 and CDR2 sequences are DFQATT and SNEGSKA (reference sequence). For the CDR3, the DNA is TGCAGTGCTCACGGGGCAGCGGGGGGTTATGAGCAGTTCTTC. Its translation: CSAHGAAGGYEQFF.

This clonotype was recorded at least ten times. J is TRBJ2-3 and V is TRBV5-1; possible D gene TRBD2, 6 bases. The CDR3 contains 15 residues. Germline-derived CDR1 and CDR2 are SGHRS and YFSETQ. The V end was cut by 7 bases, the J end by 0 bases, with 15 bases between. In DNA, the CDR3 is TGCGCCAGCTCCCTAAGCGGACTAAGCACAGATACGCAGTATTTT. Protein sequence: CASSLSGLSTDTQYF.

In its sample, this clonotype was seen many times. The chain employs TRBV28 and TRBJ2-3, with TRBD1 matching over 7 bases. In germline, CDR1 is MDHEN, CDR2 SYDVKM. With V trimmed by 6 bases and J by 0 bases, 9 bases remained unmatched. The CDR3 has 16 residues. This CDR3 is CASSQQGIPSTDTQYF. The CDR3 DNA reads TGTGCCAGCAGCCAACAGGGGATTCCTAGCACAGATACGCAGTATTTT.

This clonotype was seen repeatedly, ten times or more. The rearrangement links TRBV5-1 to TRBJ2-1; D possibly uses TRBD1 or TRBD2 (5 bases each). The CDR3 is 18 amino acids. CDR1 SGHRS and CDR2 YFSETQ come from the germline V gene. Trimming took 3 bases from V and 1 from J, leaving 20 bases between them. The CDR3 sequence is CASSSLGLQGRSYNEQFF. The CDR3 bases are TGCGCCAGCAGCTCACTAGGCCTTCAGGGAAGGTCCTACAATGAGCAGTTCTTC.

This clonotype was counted many times. This chain joins TRBV20-1 and TRBJ2-2; D remains unclear. The germline V gene has CDR1 DFQATT and CDR2 SNEGSKA (reference sequence). The V gene lost 3 bases and the J gene lost 4 bases, with 6 bases spanning the gap. This CDR3 contains 12 residues. The DNA for the CDR3 is TGCAGTGCTAGGGTCGGCACCGGGGAGCTGTTTTTT. Translation: CSARVGTGELFF.

As concerns this clonotype: A much bigger clone sits one base away, suggesting this may be a read error. The chain recombines TRBV29-1 with TRBJ1-2; D is unclear. Germline V gives CDR1 SQVTM, CDR2 ANQGSEA. Trimming removed 4 bases at V and 2 bases at J, with 20 bases between. There are 16 residues in the CDR3. The CDR3 sequence is CSVGPTSPTPNYGYTF. In DNA, the CDR3 is TGCAGCGTTGGGCCTACCAGTCCAACGCCGAACTATGGCTACACCTTC.

Ten or more counts support this clonotype. This chain connects TRBV5-1 to TRBJ2-1; D is undetermined. V lost 4 bases and J lost 8, with 10 bases in between. CDR1 and CDR2 (germline): SGHRS, YFSETQ. The CDR3 runs 12 residues. CDR3 residues: CASSLEDYEQFF. The CDR3 region has the DNA TGCGCCAGCAGCCTAGAGGATTATGAGCAGTTCTTC.

This clonotype was counted at least ten times. The J gene is TRBJ2-1, the V gene TRBV19, with D maybe TRBD1 (6 bases). Germline V gene data show CDR1 as LNHDA and CDR2 as SQIVND (reference sequence). The ends were cut back, 8 bases at V and 3 bases at J, with 11 bases in the middle. The CDR3 spans 13 residues. The CDR3 bases are TGTGCCAGTCACAGGGTTGGCTACAATGAGCAGTTCTTC. Its translation: CASHRVGYNEQFF.

Many counts were recorded for this clonotype. The chain carries TRBV5-6 and TRBJ2-1; 7 positions match TRBD1. Germline trimming cut 5 bases from V and 4 bases from J; bases unmatched to any gene: 6. This CDR3 spans 14 amino acids. CDR1 and CDR2 from the germline V gene are SGHDT and YYEEEE. The CDR3 DNA sequence: TGTGCCAGCAGTACCGGGACAGCTTACAATGAGCAGTTCTTC. Its translation: CASSTGTAYNEQFF. Combining the CDR3 with reference TRBV5-6 and TRBJ2-1 gives the whole variable domain DAGVTQSPTHLIKTRGQQVTLRCSPKSGHDTVSWYQQALGQGPQFIFQYYEEEERQRGNFPDRFSGHQFPNYSSELNVNALLLGDSALYLCASSTGTAYNEQFFGPGTRLTVL.

V gene TRBV28 combines with J gene TRBJ1-5; TRBD1 matches 8 bases. This CDR3 spans 11 amino acids. Germline assignment: CDR1 MDHEN and CDR2 SYDVKM. V lost 6 bases, J lost 15 bases, and 7 bases stayed unmatched. This CDR3 is CASSQTGVRHF. In DNA, the CDR3 is TGTGCCAGCAGCCAGACAGGGGTCCGGCATTTT.

This clonotype was detected ten times or more. The chain links TRBV12-3 or TRBV12-4 to TRBJ2-7; 8 bases align to TRBD2. The CDR3 sequence is 14 residues long. The V gene end was trimmed by 3 bases and the J gene end by 4 bases; junction bases not matched to a gene: 5. The CDR3 spells CASSLRGGNYEQYF. CDR3 sequence (DNA): TGTGCCAGCAGTTTGCGCGGGGGGAATTACGAGCAGTACTTC.

The sample holds many counts of this clonotype. The CDR3 DNA reads TGCGCCAGCAGAGAGCGGGGCTTTCAAGAGACCCAGTACTTC. The encoded protein is CASRERGFQETQYF. The chain links TRBV10-2 to TRBJ2-5; 7 bases are a match to TRBD2. Trimming removed 6 bases from V and 2 bases from J; junction bases left unmatched: 6. CDR1 WSHSY and CDR2 SAAADI come from the germline V gene. The CDR3 is made up of 14 amino acids.

This clonotype was seen ten or more times. This rearrangement joins TRBV12-5 to TRBJ1-5, with D possibly matching TRBD1 (5 bases). The CDR3 is made up of 16 amino acids. Per germline, CDR1 LGHNT and CDR2 FRNRAP. The ends were cut back, 0 bases at V and 0 bases at J, with 9 bases in the middle. The CDR3 DNA follows: TGTGCTAGTGGTTTGGTAGGGGAGCATAGCAATCAGCCCCAGCATTTT. Its protein is CASGLVGEHSNQPQHF.

In its sample, this clonotype was seen many times. The chain carries TRBV5-4 and TRBJ1-2; D is ambiguous. With 2 bases removed from V and 7 bases from J, the gap between germline ends came to 12 bases. Germline V gives CDR1 SGHNT, CDR2 YYREEE (reference sequence). The CDR3 is made up of 13 amino acids. CDR3 sequence reads: CASSLGEVSGYTF. The CDR3 nucleotides read TGTGCCAGCAGCTTAGGAGAGGTCAGTGGCTACACCTTC.

Many counts were recorded for this clonotype. J is TRBJ2-3 and V is TRBV20-1; 8 bases align to TRBD2. The CDR3 has 14 residues. J gave up 3 bases and V 6 bases, and 8 bases lay outside the gene matches. Germline values: CDR1 DFQATT, CDR2 SNEGSKA (reference sequence). The CDR3 is CSALKLAVTDTQYF. For the CDR3, the DNA is TGCAGTGCCCTCAAACTAGCGGTTACAGATACGCAGTATTTT.

The sample holds many counts of this clonotype. The chain joins TRBV7-2 to TRBJ2-2; D is unclear. This CDR3 region has 15 residues. Between the trimmed V and J ends, which lost 1 base and 3 bases, there was a span of 9 bases. The germline gives CDR1 SGHTA, CDR2 FQGNSA. Here the CDR3 DNA reads TGTGCCAGCAGCTTAGGGGGTCGGGACACCGGGGAGCTGTTTTTT. Amino acids: CASSLGGRDTGELFF.

This clonotype appeared many times. The V call is TRBV7-9, the J call TRBJ2-1; D gene ambiguous. The CDR3 length is 12 residues. Germline V lookup: CDR1 SEHNR, CDR2 FQNEAQ (reference sequence). Trimming stripped 4 bases from V and 5 bases from J, with 6 bases between. The CDR3 region has the DNA TGTGCCAGCAGCTCGCACCACAATGAGCAGTTCTTC. This translates into CASSSHHNEQFF.

The J gene is TRBJ1-2, the V gene TRBV6-1, with 7 nucleotides matching TRBD1. This CDR3 comprises 15 residues. The V gene's germline CDR1 is MNHNS and CDR2 SASEGT. J lost 2 bases, V lost 5 bases, and 8 bases had no gene match. The chain's CDR3 is CASSTTQTGNYGYTF. The CDR3 DNA follows: TGTGCCAGCAGTACCACCCAGACAGGGAACTATGGCTACACCTTC.

This clonotype was seen many times. The genes are TRBV29-1 and TRBJ1-1; D ambiguous. CDR3 length: 14 residues. Germline V CDR1 and CDR2: SQVTM, ANQGSEA. V was cut by 4 bases and J by 2 bases, with 14 bases left in between. The CDR3 here is CSVGRFSPNTEAFF. CDR3 DNA sequence: TGCAGCGTTGGTAGGTTTAGCCCCAACACTGAAGCTTTCTTT.

This clonotype was seen at least ten times. The chain links TRBV7-9 to TRBJ2-7; no definite D call. The CDR3 runs to 15 residues. Trimming took 5 bases from V and 0 from J, leaving 14 bases between them. The germline gives CDR1 SEHNR, CDR2 FQNEAQ (reference sequence). The DNA for the CDR3 is TGTGCCAGCAGCCCCCTGGGCCTCTACTCCTACGAGCAGTACTTC. Residues: CASSPLGLYSYEQYF.

This clonotype was observed many times. The chain links TRBV6-5 to TRBJ2-3; 9 positions agree with TRBD1. This CDR3 spans 14 amino acids. Trimming removed 6 bases from V and 5 bases from J; junction bases left unmatched: 6. Germline V CDR1 and CDR2: MNHEY, SVGAGI. CDR3 sequence reads: CASSSGTGIDTQYF. CDR3 sequence (DNA): TGTGCCAGCAGCTCCGGGACAGGGATAGATACGCAGTATTTT.

This clonotype has a count of ten or more. This chain uses TRBV5-6 with TRBJ1-5; TRBD1 agrees at 7 bases. After removal of 0 bases from V and 6 bases from J, the junction contained 6 bases not matched to a gene. CDR1 and CDR2 from the germline V gene are SGHDT and YYEEEE. The CDR3 covers 15 residues. The CDR3, as DNA: TGTGCCAGCAGCTTGGGGCAAGGGGGCAGTCAGCCCCAGCATTTT. Translating gives CASSLGQGGSQPQHF.

The table lists this clonotype with many counts. CDR3 in amino acids: CASSPPVWSSGGNEQFF. The CDR3 coding sequence is TGTGCCAGCTCACCACCGGTATGGTCTAGCGGTGGTAATGAGCAGTTCTTC. This sequence joins TRBV18 and TRBJ2-1; the match to TRBD2 covers 7 bases. Trimming removed 0 bases from V and 7 bases from J; junction bases left unmatched: 12. The CDR3 consists of 17 residues. Germline values: CDR1 KGHSH, CDR2 LQKENI.

V gene TRBV14 combines with J gene TRBJ2-7; D is unresolved. This CDR3 has 13 amino acids. Germline V lookup: CDR1 SGHDN, CDR2 FVKESK. V was clipped by 4 bases and J by 6 bases, with 13 bases between them. The CDR3 reads CASSPLPVGEQYF. CDR3 in DNA: TGTGCCAGCAGCCCCCTCCCGGTGGGCGAGCAGTACTTC.

This clonotype has ten or more counts. The chain is built from TRBV12-5 and TRBJ2-1; D is unclear. The CDR3 loop spans 12 amino acids. Trimming removed 0 bases at V and 12 bases at J, with 9 bases between. Germline loops: CDR1 LGHNT, CDR2 FRNRAP. In DNA, the CDR3 is TGTGCTAGTGGTTTGGTAGGGTACGGGCAGTTCTTC. This gives the protein CASGLVGYGQFF.

This clonotype was seen at least ten times. The chain couples TRBV7-6 to TRBJ1-4; 8 bases match TRBD1. Germline V gene lookup returns CDR1 SGHVS and CDR2 FNYEAQ. This CDR3 is 15 amino acids long. Losses at the gene ends were 1 base for V and 3 bases for J; bases not matched to a gene: 1. The CDR3 DNA reads TGTGCCAGCAGCTTAGAACAGGGGGCTAATGAAAAACTGTTTTTT. It encodes CASSLEQGANEKLFF.

This clonotype occurred many times. This sequence joins TRBV5-1 and TRBJ1-1; 9 bases fit TRBD1. The CDR3 runs to 14 residues. The junction had 7 bases not matched to a gene; V was cut back by 4 bases and J by 6 bases. CDR1 is SGHRS and CDR2 is YFSETQ in the germline V gene. CDR3 sequence: CASSRGQGRAEAFF. CDR3 coding DNA: TGCGCCAGCAGCCGCGGACAGGGGAGGGCTGAAGCTTTCTTT.

This clonotype was recorded many times. V gene TRBV7-8 combines with J gene TRBJ2-7, with no clear D. Germline assignment: CDR1 SGHVS and CDR2 FQNEAQ. The CDR3 has 14 amino acids. The V end was cut by 5 bases, the J end by 1 base, with 12 bases between. CDR3 in amino acids: CASSPRTVSYEQYF. The DNA of the CDR3 is TGTGCCAGCAGCCCCAGGACGGTATCCTACGAGCAGTACTTC.

This clonotype was observed at least ten times. This sequence joins TRBV7-8 and TRBJ2-1, with D maybe TRBD1 (5 bases). The CDR3 is 18 residues long. V was clipped by 5 bases and J by 5 bases, with 25 bases between them. The germline gives CDR1 SGHVS, CDR2 FQNEAQ. CDR3 region: CASSPNPGRWGYHNEQFF. The CDR3 nucleotides are TGTGCCAGCAGCCCAAACCCAGGGCGATGGGGATACCACAATGAGCAGTTCTTC.

There are many counts of this clonotype. The chain combines TRBV5-1 with TRBJ2-7; TRBD1 or TRBD2 may be the D gene (5 bases each). V was shortened by 0 bases and J by 0 bases, with 13 bases between the two germline ends. CDR3 length: 16 residues. CDR1 is SGHRS and CDR2 is YFSETQ in the germline V gene. The CDR3 sequence: CASSLDLSGSSYEQYF. The CDR3 coding sequence is TGCGCCAGCAGCTTGGATCTCTCAGGGAGCTCCTACGAGCAGTACTTC.

This clonotype was counted ten times or more. CDR3 region: CASTGGTGELFF. Written as DNA, the CDR3 is TGTGCCAGCACGGGAGGCACCGGGGAGCTGTTTTTT. V usage is TRBV12-3 or TRBV12-4 and J usage is TRBJ2-2; TRBD2 agrees at 7 bases. Trimming took 7 bases from V and 4 from J; bases not matched to a gene: 0. The CDR3 runs 12 residues.